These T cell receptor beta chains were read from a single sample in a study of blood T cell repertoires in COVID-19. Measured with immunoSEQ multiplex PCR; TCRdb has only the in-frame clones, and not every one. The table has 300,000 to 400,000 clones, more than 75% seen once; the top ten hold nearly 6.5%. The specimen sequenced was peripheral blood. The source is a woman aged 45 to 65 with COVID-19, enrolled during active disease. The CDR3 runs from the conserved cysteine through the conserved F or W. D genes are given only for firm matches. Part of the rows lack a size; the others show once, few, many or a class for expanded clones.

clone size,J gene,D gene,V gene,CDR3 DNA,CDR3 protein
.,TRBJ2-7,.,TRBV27,TGTGCCAGCAGTTTATCCCAAGGGGCCTACGAGCAGTACTTC,CASSLSQGAYEQYF
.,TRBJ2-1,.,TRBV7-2,TGTGCCAGCAGCCCAGAGCCTAGTTACAATGAGCAGTTCTTC,CASSPEPSYNEQFF
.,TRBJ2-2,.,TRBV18,TGTGCCAGCCAGGTGTCTAACGCGAACACCGGGGAGCTGTTTTTT,CASQVSNANTGELFF
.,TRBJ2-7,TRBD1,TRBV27,TGTGCCAGCATGGACAGGGACTCCTACGAGCAGTACTTC,CASMDRDSYEQYF
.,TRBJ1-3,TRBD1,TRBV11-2,TGTGCCAGCAGCCTCCTCCCGACAGGGTCTGGAAACACCATATATTTT,CASSLLPTGSGNTIYF
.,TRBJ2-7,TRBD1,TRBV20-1,TGCAGTGCTAGTCGGACAGGGGATGTCTACGAGCAGTACTTC,CSASRTGDVYEQYF
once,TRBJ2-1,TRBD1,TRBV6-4,TGTGCCAGCAGTGGTGGGACAGGGTACAATGAGCAGTTCTTC,CASSGGTGYNEQFF
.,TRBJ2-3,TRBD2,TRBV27,TGTGCCAGCAGTTTATTAGGACTAGCAAACACAGATACGCAGTATTTT,CASSLLGLANTDTQYF
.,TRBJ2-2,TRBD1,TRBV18,TGTGCCAGCTCACCGACAGTTGCAGGGGGCACCGGGGAGCTGTTTTTT,CASSPTVAGGTGELFF
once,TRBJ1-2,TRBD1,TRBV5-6,TGTGCCAGCAGCTTGAGTTCGACAGGGGGCAAGGTCTATGGCTACACCTTC,CASSLSSTGGKVYGYTF
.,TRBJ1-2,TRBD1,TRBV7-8,TGTGCCAGCAGCCTACGTTCGACAGGGGCAGGGAACTATGGCTACACCTTC,CASSLRSTGAGNYGYTF
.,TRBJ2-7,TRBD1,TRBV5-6,TGTGCCAGCAGCCGTTCCGGGACAGATGATAGCATATACGAGCAGTACTTC,CASSRSGTDDSIYEQYF
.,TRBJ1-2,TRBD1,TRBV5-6,TGTGCCAGCAGCTGGGGGACAGCCCCATTAAACTATGGCTACACCTTC,CASSWGTAPLNYGYTF
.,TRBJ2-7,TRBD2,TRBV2,TGTGCCAGCAGTGAACTGGTAGCGGGAACGTACGAGCAGTACTTC,CASSELVAGTYEQYF
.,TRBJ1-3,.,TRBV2,TGTGCCAGCAACCCGACAGCGTCTGGAAACACCATATATTTT,CASNPTASGNTIYF
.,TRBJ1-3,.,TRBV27,TGTGCCAGCACCGAAAACGCTCCGGGAGACTCTGGAAACACCATATATTTT,CASTENAPGDSGNTIYF
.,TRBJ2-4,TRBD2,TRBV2,TGTGCCAGCACCGGGACTATAGGAAACATTCAGTACTTC,CASTGTIGNIQYF
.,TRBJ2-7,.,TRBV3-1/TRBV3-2,TGTGCCAGCAGCCATAATCTCCCAGGGGTCTCCTACGAGCAGTACTTC,CASSHNLPGVSYEQYF
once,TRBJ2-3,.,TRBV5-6,TGTGCCAGCAGCTCTCGGACGGGAGAGCCAGATACGCAGTATTTT,CASSSRTGEPDTQYF
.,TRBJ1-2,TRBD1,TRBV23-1,TGCGCCAGCAGTCGAGGGGGCCCACTAGACTATGGCTACACCTTC,CASSRGGPLDYGYTF
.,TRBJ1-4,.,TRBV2,TGTGCCAGCAGGAACAGGAAGACTAATGAAAAACTGTTTTTT,CASRNRKTNEKLFF
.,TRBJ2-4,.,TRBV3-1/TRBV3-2,TGTGCCAGCAGCCAATCGGGCGGGTTAGTAGACATTCAGTACTTC,CASSQSGGLVDIQYF
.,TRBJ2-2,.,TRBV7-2,TGTGCCAGCAGCTTAGATTTCAGCGGGGAGCTGTTTTTT,CASSLDFSGELFF
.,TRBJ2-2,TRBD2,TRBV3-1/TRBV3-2,TGTGCCAGCAGCCTAAAGCGGGGGAACACCGGGGAGCTGTTTTTT,CASSLKRGNTGELFF
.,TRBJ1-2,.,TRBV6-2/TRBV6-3,TGTGCCAGCAGTTCCCCGACCGGAGCTAACTATGGCTACACCTTC,CASSSPTGANYGYTF
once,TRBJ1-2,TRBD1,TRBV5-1,TGCGCCAGCAAGCCGGGACAGGGGGTCTATGGCTACACCTTC,CASKPGQGVYGYTF
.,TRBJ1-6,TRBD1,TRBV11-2,TGTGCCAGCAGTTTAACCGGGACAGGTGGTTCACCCCTCCACTTT,CASSLTGTGGSPLHF
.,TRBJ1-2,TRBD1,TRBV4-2,TGTGCCAGCAGCGAACCCCCGGGACAGGGAGTCTATGGCTACACCTTC,CASSEPPGQGVYGYTF
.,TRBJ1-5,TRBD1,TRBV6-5,TGTGCCAGCAGTATAGGGGGCCGGAATCAGCCCCAGCATTTT,CASSIGGRNQPQHF
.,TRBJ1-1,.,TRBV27,TGTGCCAGCAGGGAAGCGGGGAAAGGGCGGAACACTGAAGCTTTCTTT,CASREAGKGRNTEAFF
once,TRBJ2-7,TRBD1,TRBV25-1,TGTGCCAGCAGTGAGTACAGGGGGCTAGGACTCGAGCAGTACTTC,CASSEYRGLGLEQYF
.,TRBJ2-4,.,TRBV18,TGTGCCAGCTCACCATCAACAGGTGGATGGGACATTCAGTACTTC,CASSPSTGGWDIQYF
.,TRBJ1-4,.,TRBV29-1,TGCAGCGTGGAGGATAACAATGAAAAACTGTTTTTT,CSVEDNNEKLFF
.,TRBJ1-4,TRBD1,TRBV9,TGTGCCAGCAGCGTACGGACAGGGGCCAGAGAACTGTTTTTT,CASSVRTGARELFF
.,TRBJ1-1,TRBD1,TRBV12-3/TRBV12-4,TGTGCCAGCAATCGACAGGGGCTCGCCGTAGCTTTCTTT,CASNRQGLAVAFF